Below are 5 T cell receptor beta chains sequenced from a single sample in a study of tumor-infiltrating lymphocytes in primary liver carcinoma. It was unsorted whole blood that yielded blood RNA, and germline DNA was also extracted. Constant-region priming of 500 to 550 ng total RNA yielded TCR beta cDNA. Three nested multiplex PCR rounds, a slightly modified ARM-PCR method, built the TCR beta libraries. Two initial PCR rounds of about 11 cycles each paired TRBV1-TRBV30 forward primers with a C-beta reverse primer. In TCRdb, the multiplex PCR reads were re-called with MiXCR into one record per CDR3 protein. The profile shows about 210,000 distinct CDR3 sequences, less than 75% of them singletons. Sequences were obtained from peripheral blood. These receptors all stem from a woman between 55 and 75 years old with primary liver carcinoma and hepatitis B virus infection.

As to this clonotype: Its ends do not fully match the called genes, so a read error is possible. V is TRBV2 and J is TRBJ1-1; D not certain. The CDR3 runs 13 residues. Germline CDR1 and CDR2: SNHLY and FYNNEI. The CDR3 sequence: CTSSEEQFSEAFF. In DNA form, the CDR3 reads TGTACCAGCAGTGAAGAACAGTTCAGTGAAGCTTTCTTT.

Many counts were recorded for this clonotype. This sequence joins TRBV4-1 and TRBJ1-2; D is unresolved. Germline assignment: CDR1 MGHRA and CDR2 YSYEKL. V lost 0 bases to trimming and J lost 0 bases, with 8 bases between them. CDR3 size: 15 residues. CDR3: CASSQEGIANYGYTF. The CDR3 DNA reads TGCGCCAGCAGCCAAGAAGGGATAGCTAACTATGGCTACACCTTC.

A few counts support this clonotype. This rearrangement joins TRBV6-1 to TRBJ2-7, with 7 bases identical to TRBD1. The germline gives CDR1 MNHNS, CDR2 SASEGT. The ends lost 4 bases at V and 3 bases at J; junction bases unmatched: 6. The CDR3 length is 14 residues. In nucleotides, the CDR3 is TGTGCCAGCAGTGCCGCGACAGGGCGCTACGAGCAGTACTTC. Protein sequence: CASSAATGRYEQYF.

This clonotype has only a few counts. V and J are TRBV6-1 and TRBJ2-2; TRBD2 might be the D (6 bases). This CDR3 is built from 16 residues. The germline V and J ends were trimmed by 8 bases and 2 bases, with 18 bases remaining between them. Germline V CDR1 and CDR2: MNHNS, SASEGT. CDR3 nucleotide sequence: TGTGCCAGCCGTGTAGGGGCTAGCGCTAACACCGGGGAGCTGTTTTTT. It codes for CASRVGASANTGELFF.

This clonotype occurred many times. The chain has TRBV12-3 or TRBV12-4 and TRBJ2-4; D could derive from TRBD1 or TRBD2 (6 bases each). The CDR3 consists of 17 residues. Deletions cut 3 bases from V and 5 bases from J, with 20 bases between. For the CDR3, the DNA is TGTGCCAGCAGTTTGGGGGGCGCATGGTTAAGACAAAACATTCAGTACTTC. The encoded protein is CASSLGGAWLRQNIQYF.